One and the same sample provided the 27 T cell receptor beta chains below, sequenced in a study of OX40 agonist ivuxolimab in advanced cancers. The protocol was immunoSEQ multiplex PCR, while the TCRdb copy is restricted to in-frame clones and leaves out a portion. The table has over 15,000 clones, roughly 80% seen once. The sequencing here drew on CD4+ or CD8+ T cells sorted from blood, taken in a trial of the OX40 agonist ivuxolimab. Receptors originate from an adult with an advanced solid tumor such as melanoma, head and neck, liver or kidney cancer.

A single count supports this clone. The gene calls are TRBV7-2 and TRBJ1-1; 7 nucleotides line up with TRBD1. The V gene end was trimmed by 5 bases and the J gene end by 2 bases; junction bases not matched to a gene: 8. The CDR3 is 15 residues long. Per germline, CDR1 SGHTA and CDR2 FQGNSA. CDR3 nucleotides: TGTGCCAGCAGCCAAAACAGGGGCGCCAACACTGAAGCTTTCTTT. This translates into CASSQNRGANTEAFF.

J is TRBJ1-4 and V is TRBV28, with unresolved D. Germline V gene sequence: CDR1 MDHEN, CDR2 SYDVKM. The CDR3 contains 11 residues. The V end was cut by 3 bases, the J end by 10 bases, with 6 bases between. The CDR3 region has the DNA TGTGCCAGCAGTTTTGTCGGAAAACTGTTTTTT. Protein sequence: CASSFVGKLFF.

V and J are TRBV25-1 and TRBJ2-3; D is possibly TRBD2 (6 bases). The V end was cut by 4 bases, the J end by 6 bases, with 23 bases between. This CDR3 is 17 amino acids long. In germline, CDR1 is MGHDK, CDR2 SYGVNS. The chain's CDR3 is CASSARLPHGGEDTQYF. The CDR3 DNA sequence: TGTGCCAGCAGTGCACGACTGCCCCACGGGGGAGAGGATACGCAGTATTTT.

V usage is TRBV7-9 and J usage is TRBJ1-2; possible D gene TRBD1, 5 bases. The V end lost 3 bases, the J end lost 6 bases, and 11 bases lay between the germline ends. Germline lookup yields CDR1 SEHNR and CDR2 FQNEAQ (reference sequence). The CDR3 totals 13 residues. The CDR3 is CASSFNRDDGYTF. The CDR3 coding sequence is TGTGCCAGCAGCTTCAACCGGGACGATGGCTACACCTTC.

This rearrangement joins TRBV19 to TRBJ2-2; D might be TRBD2 (6 bases). This CDR3 has 15 amino acids. CDR1 is LNHDA and CDR2 is SQIVND in the germline V gene (reference sequence). V was cut by 7 bases and J by 3 bases, with 15 bases left in between. CDR3 residues: CASKGGRRDTGELFF. CDR3 bases: TGTGCCAGTAAGGGAGGCAGGAGAGACACCGGGGAGCTGTTTTTT.

The chain joins TRBV5-1 to TRBJ2-2; tentatively, D is TRBD2 (6 bases). The germline V gene encodes CDR1 SGHRS and CDR2 YFSETQ. This CDR3 contains 15 residues. V gave up 0 bases and J gave up 3 bases, with 9 bases separating them. In DNA, the CDR3 is TGCGCCAGCAGCTTGGGCGGGACCGACACCGGGGAGCTGTTTTTT. This translates into CASSLGGTDTGELFF.

This sequence joins TRBV19 and TRBJ2-2; TRBD2 aligns across 7 bases. The CDR3 loop spans 16 amino acids. From germline, CDR1 is LNHDA and CDR2 SQIVND (reference sequence). The J segment lost 0 bases and the V segment lost 5 bases, leaving 6 bases of the junction unmatched. CDR3 bases: TGTGCCAGTAGTTATCCCCTAGCGGCGAACACCGGGGAGCTGTTTTTT. Encoded protein: CASSYPLAANTGELFF. The variable domain in full, with the rest retrieved from reference TRBV19 and TRBJ2-2, is DGGITQSPKYLFRKEGQNVTLSCEQNLNHDAMYWYRQDPGQGLRLIYYSQIVNDFQKGDIAEGYSVSREKKESFPLTVTSAQKNPTAFYLCASSYPLAANTGELFFGEGSRLTVL.

V gene TRBV19 combines with J gene TRBJ1-5; no firm D call. Looked up from germline, CDR1 is LNHDA and CDR2 is SQIVND (reference sequence). Trimming took off 2 bases at V and 6 bases at J, with 14 bases between the two ends. This CDR3 region has 15 residues. CDR3 in DNA: TGTGCCAGTAGTATAATGGCGGCTGATGTTCAGCCCCAGCATTTT. Translated: CASSIMAADVQPQHF.

The rearrangement uses TRBV28 and TRBJ2-1; 7 positions agree with TRBD2. The germline gives CDR1 MDHEN, CDR2 SYDVKM. With V trimmed by 5 bases and J by 4 bases, 14 bases remained unmatched. This CDR3 contains 17 residues. The CDR3 sequence is CASSPLRAGRRYNEQFF. In DNA, the CDR3 is TGTGCCAGCAGTCCCTTACGAGCGGGAAGGAGATACAATGAGCAGTTCTTC. Filled out from reference TRBV28 and TRBJ2-1, the complete variable domain reads DVKVTQSSRYLVKRTGEKVFLECVQDMDHENMFWYRQDPGLGLRLIYFSYDVKMKEKGDIPEGYSVSREKKERFSLILESASTNQTSMYLCASSPLRAGRRYNEQFFGPGTRLTVL.

The rearrangement uses TRBV27 and TRBJ2-1, with a possible D match to TRBD2 (6 bases). This CDR3 contains 14 residues. Trimming took 4 bases from V and 6 from J, leaving 13 bases between them. Germline CDR1 MNHEY, CDR2 SMNVEV (reference sequence). In DNA form, the CDR3 reads TGTGCCAGCAGTTCGGCGGGATCGGCCAATGAGCAGTTCTTC. It is translated as CASSSAGSANEQFF.

The rearrangement joins TRBV30 to TRBJ2-7, with a possible D match to TRBD1 (6 bases). Trimming took 5 bases from V and 6 from J, leaving 14 bases between them. The CDR3 spans 12 residues. Germline V gene lookup returns CDR1 GTSNPN and CDR2 SVGIG (reference sequence). CDR3 protein: CAWSRTASEQYF. DNA for the CDR3: TGTGCCTGGTCAAGGACAGCCTCCGAGCAGTACTTC. The full variable domain, with the rest looked up from reference TRBV30 and TRBJ2-7, is SQTIHQWPATLVQPVGSPLSLECTVEGTSNPNLYWYRQAAGRGLQLLFYSVGIGQISSEVPQNLSASRPQDRQFILSSKKLLLSDSGFYLCAWSRTASEQYFGPGTRLTVT.

The J gene is TRBJ1-5, the V gene TRBV19, with D unclear. The length of the CDR3 is 14 residues. The V gene's germline CDR1 is LNHDA and CDR2 SQIVND (reference sequence). With 7 bases removed from V and 1 base from J, the gap between germline ends came to 11 bases. This chain's CDR3 is CASTPGASNQPQHF. CDR3 sequence (DNA): TGTGCCAGTACCCCCGGCGCCAGCAATCAGCCCCAGCATTTT.

This chain links TRBV19 with TRBJ2-3, with 7 bases lining up with TRBD2. Germline CDR1 reads LNHDA; CDR2 reads SQIVND (reference sequence). The CDR3 is 17 residues long. J was trimmed by 4 bases and V by 4 bases; bases with no gene match: 14. The CDR3 sequence is CASSRGSLGGLPDTQYF. CDR3 sequence (DNA): TGTGCCAGTAGTAGGGGCTCCTTGGGAGGGCTCCCAGATACGCAGTATTTT. The variable domain in full, with the rest retrieved from reference TRBV19 and TRBJ2-3, is DGGITQSPKYLFRKEGQNVTLSCEQNLNHDAMYWYRQDPGQGLRLIYYSQIVNDFQKGDIAEGYSVSREKKESFPLTVTSAQKNPTAFYLCASSRGSLGGLPDTQYFGPGTRLTVL.

V and J are TRBV7-8 and TRBJ2-1; weak D call: TRBD1 (6 bases). The germline V gene has CDR1 SGHVS and CDR2 FQNEAQ. The CDR3 is 16 residues long. The V and J ends lost 5 bases and 0 bases respectively, with 14 bases between them. The chain's CDR3 is CASSRRPDSSYNEQFF. Written as DNA, the CDR3 is TGTGCCAGCAGCAGAAGACCGGACAGCTCCTACAATGAGCAGTTCTTC.

This chain links TRBV7-2 with TRBJ2-7, with D possibly matching TRBD2 (5 bases). Trimming shortened V by 3 bases and J by 9 bases, and 12 bases separated the two germline ends. From germline, CDR1 is SGHTA and CDR2 FQGNSA. There are 12 residues in the CDR3. CDR3 residues: CASSLEVLPQYF. As DNA, the CDR3 is TGTGCCAGCAGCTTGGAGGTGCTCCCGCAGTACTTC.

This chain connects TRBV27 to TRBJ2-1; 7 nucleotides agree with TRBD1. This CDR3 is 13 amino acids long. Germline assignment: CDR1 MNHEY and CDR2 SMNVEV (reference sequence). J was trimmed by 9 bases and V by 5 bases; bases with no gene match: 7. Here the CDR3 reads CASSVQGRAEQFF. In nucleotides, the CDR3 is TGTGCCAGCAGTGTACAGGGGAGAGCTGAGCAGTTCTTC.

The chain recombines TRBV6-5 with TRBJ2-7, with D perhaps TRBD1 (5 bases). CDR1 and CDR2 from the germline V gene are MNHEY and SVGAGI. Trimming left V 2 bases short and J 2 bases short, with 10 bases between. The CDR3 covers 14 residues. CDR3 residues: CASSYHGQTYEQYF. The CDR3, as DNA: TGTGCCAGCAGTTACCACGGACAAACCTACGAGCAGTACTTC.

The genes are TRBV7-3 and TRBJ2-3; D gene unclear. From germline, CDR1 is SGHTA and CDR2 FQGTGA. V was pared by 2 bases and J by 3 bases, with 6 bases between. CDR3 length equals 13 residues. This CDR3 reads CASSLDGTDTQYF. The CDR3 DNA reads TGTGCCAGCAGCTTAGACGGAACAGATACGCAGTATTTT.

This clone was counted a single time. This chain links TRBV28 with TRBJ1-4; D is possibly TRBD1 (5 bases). This CDR3 contains 12 residues. The V gene's germline CDR1 is MDHEN and CDR2 SYDVKM. V was cut by 4 bases and J by 13 bases, with 13 bases left in between. The DNA of the CDR3 is TGTGCCAGCAGTTGGGCTCAGGGTGGACTGTTTTTT. It codes for CASSWAQGGLFF. The full variable domain, its missing parts supplied by reference TRBV28 and TRBJ1-4, is DVKVTQSSRYLVKRTGEKVFLECVQDMDHENMFWYRQDPGLGLRLIYFSYDVKMKEKGDIPEGYSVSREKKERFSLILESASTNQTSMYLCASSWAQGGLFFGSGTQLSVL.

This clone showed up just once. The gene calls are TRBV1 and TRBJ2-1; the table's D call TRBD2 went unverified against the DNA. TRBV1 is reported as a pseudogene. CDR3 length equals 20 residues. CDR3 nucleotide sequence: TGCACCAGCAGCCGGGAGTGGGCTAGCGGGAGACCCCGCTCCTACAATGGGCAGTTCTTC. Its translation is CTSSREWASGRPRSYNGQFF.

J is TRBJ2-7 and V is TRBV7-8, with TRBD1 identical over 8 bases. The CDR3 consists of 12 residues. Germline CDR1 is SGHVS and CDR2 is FQNEAQ. The J segment lost 7 bases and the V segment lost 5 bases, leaving 4 bases of the junction unmatched. CDR3 protein: CASSGRDREQYF. CDR3 nucleotides: TGTGCCAGCAGCGGCCGGGACAGGGAGCAGTACTTC.

In its sample, this clone was seen once. The chain recombines TRBV2 with TRBJ2-1; D remains ambiguous. Trimming cost V 7 bases and J 4 bases, with 11 bases left between them. The CDR3 runs 13 residues. CDR1 is SNHLY, CDR2 FYNNEI, per germline. CDR3 region: CASTQVGYNEQFF. The DNA of the CDR3 is TGTGCCAGCACTCAAGTGGGATACAATGAGCAGTTCTTC.

By proportion, this clone is medium-sized. The chain has TRBV7-8 and TRBJ2-3, with D possibly being TRBD1 (5 bases). Trimming stripped 0 bases from V and 3 bases from J, with 10 bases between. The CDR3 contains 15 residues. Looked up from germline, CDR1 is SGHVS and CDR2 is FQNEAQ. The CDR3 DNA reads TGTGCCAGCAGCTTAGCATCAGGGTTAACAGATACGCAGTATTTT. This translates into CASSLASGLTDTQYF.

This clone appeared a single time. The V and J genes are TRBV28 and TRBJ1-5; D perhaps matches TRBD1 (5 bases). In germline, CDR1 is MDHEN, CDR2 SYDVKM. CDR3 length equals 14 residues. Trimming left V 11 bases short and J 5 bases short, with 19 bases between. For the CDR3, the DNA is TGTGCCGCTAACCCCGGTCGGGGGTATCAGCCCCAGCATTTT. Residues: CAANPGRGYQPQHF.

This clone was counted only a few times. The chain recombines TRBV5-5 with TRBJ1-3, with D maybe TRBD1 (5 bases). Per the germline V gene, CDR1 is SGHKS and CDR2 is YYEKEE (reference sequence). The CDR3 runs 13 residues. Between the trimmed V and J ends, which lost 4 bases and 2 bases, there was a span of 7 bases. CDR3 amino acids: CASSLTAGNTIYF. Here the CDR3 DNA reads TGTGCCAGCAGCCTGACAGCTGGAAACACCATATATTTT.

The rearrangement uses TRBV5-8 and TRBJ1-5, with no clear D. This CDR3 spans 13 amino acids. Per germline, CDR1 SGHTS and CDR2 YDEGEE. V was shortened by 4 bases and J by 0 bases, with 5 bases between the two germline ends. In nucleotides, the CDR3 is TGTGCCAGCAGCCTATATAGCAATCAGCCCCAGCATTTT. This sequence encodes CASSLYSNQPQHF.

This clone showed up just once. The V call is TRBV6-6, the J call TRBJ2-7, with a possible D match to TRBD1 (5 bases). This CDR3 contains 14 residues. V lost 5 bases and J lost 2, with 13 bases in between. Germline CDR1 and CDR2: MNHNY and SVGAGI (reference sequence). CDR3 in amino acids: CASSPRQNTYEQYF. CDR3 nucleotides: TGTGCCAGCAGTCCTAGACAGAATACCTACGAGCAGTACTTC.